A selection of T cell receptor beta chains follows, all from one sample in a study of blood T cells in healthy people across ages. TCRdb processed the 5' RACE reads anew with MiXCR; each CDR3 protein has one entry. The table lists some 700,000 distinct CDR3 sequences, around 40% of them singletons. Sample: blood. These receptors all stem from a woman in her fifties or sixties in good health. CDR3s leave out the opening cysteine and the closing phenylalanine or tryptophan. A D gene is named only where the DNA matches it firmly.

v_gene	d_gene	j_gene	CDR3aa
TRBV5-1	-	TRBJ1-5	ASSSPYQPQH
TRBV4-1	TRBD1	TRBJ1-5	ASSPTGVHNQPQH
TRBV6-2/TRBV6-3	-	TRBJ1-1	ASSWNTEAF
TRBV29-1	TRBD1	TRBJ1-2	SVEDPSGTGTTYGYT
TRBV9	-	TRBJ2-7	ASSALGGSYEQY
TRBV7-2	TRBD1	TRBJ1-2	ASSSRTGGRYGYT
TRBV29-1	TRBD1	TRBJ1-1	SVLLPGGSGAF
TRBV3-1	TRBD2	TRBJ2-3	ASSPQGAAGMFTDTQY
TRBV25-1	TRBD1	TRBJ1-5	ASSNDRASNQPQH
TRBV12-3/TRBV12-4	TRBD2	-	ASSVERGGMTQY
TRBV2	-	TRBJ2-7	ASSAGAGSSYEQY
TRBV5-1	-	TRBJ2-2	ASSYSGENTGELF
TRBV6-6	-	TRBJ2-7	ASSLGGSRHEQY
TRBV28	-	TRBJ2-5	ASRTPSGATLETQY
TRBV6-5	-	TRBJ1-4	ASSYLGAGEKLF
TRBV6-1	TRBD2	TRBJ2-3	ASSEQRGDTQY
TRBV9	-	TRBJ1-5	ASGKSGRNQPQH
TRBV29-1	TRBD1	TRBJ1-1	SGTTRTGGRNTEAF
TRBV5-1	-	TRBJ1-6	ASSEDSLNSPLH
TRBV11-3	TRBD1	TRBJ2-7	ASSYGTGGEDEQY
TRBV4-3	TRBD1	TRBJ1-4	ASSRTIDRVEKLF
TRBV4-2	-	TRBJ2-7	ASSQKGQDWLDEQY
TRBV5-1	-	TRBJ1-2	ASSLVGGPDGYT
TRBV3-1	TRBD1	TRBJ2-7	ASSQGPTGGEQY
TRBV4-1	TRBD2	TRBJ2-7	ASSYQREGSYEQY
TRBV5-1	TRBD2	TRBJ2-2	ASSHGAGGYTGELF
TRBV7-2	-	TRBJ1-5	ASSLEDGVYQPQH
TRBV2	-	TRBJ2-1	ASSATGTANEQF
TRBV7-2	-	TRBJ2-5	ASSRGVPLVQETQY
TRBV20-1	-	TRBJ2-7	SAERPSYEQY
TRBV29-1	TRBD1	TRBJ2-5	SVDGGGTGGGGSYNEQY
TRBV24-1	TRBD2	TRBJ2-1	ATSDASGGGYNEQF
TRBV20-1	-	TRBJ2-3	SASPGYTDTQY
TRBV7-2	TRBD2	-	ASSPHLAGGVGSRRWTQY
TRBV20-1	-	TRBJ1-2	SAPEGGTEYGYT
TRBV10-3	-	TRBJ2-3	AISDGRDTDTQY
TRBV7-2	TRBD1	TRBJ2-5	ASSSDRVNQY
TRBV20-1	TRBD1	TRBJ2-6	SAEQGSSGANVLT
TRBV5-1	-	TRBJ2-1	ASSLRTSGGDEQF
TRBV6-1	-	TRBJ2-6	ASSEATGANVLT
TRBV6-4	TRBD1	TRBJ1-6	ASSDGVQGQSPLH
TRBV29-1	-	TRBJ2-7	SVEKGEAAPPYEQY
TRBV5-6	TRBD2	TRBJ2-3	ASSPGLAPDTQY
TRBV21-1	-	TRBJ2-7	ASGNCQDGLYYEQY
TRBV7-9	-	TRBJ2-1	ASSLEYPSHEQF
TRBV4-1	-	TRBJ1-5	ASSQGGGLNNQPQH
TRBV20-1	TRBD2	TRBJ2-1	SARGLAGNNEQF
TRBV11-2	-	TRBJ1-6	ASSLMAGVANSPLH
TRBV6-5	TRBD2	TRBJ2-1	ASSYSPGTSGSRSSYNEQF
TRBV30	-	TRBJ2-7	AWSVHKGSYEEQY
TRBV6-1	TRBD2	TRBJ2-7	ASSEAPTSGGTREQY
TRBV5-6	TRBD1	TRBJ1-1	ASSTDREAEAF
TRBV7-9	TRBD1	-	ASSSTGLAYEQY